The next 26 T cell receptor beta chains were all read from a single sample in a study of cytomegalovirus exposure and HLA in healthy donors. It was with 60 Vbeta and 13 Jbeta primers that the PCR ran. Using immunoSEQ multiplex PCR, the repertoire was profiled, and TCRdb retains in-frame clones only, with some absent. The sample contains about 130,000 clones, 81% of which appear only once. Input material: PBMCs. These receptors originate from a man between 18 and 35 years old in good health and CMV-seronegative.

The V and J genes are TRBV28 and TRBJ1-2, with 9 bases fitting TRBD1. Germline lookup yields CDR1 MDHEN and CDR2 SYDVKM. V was clipped by 10 bases and J by 6 bases; unmatched bases: 6. The CDR3 length is 12 residues. This CDR3 is CATPGQGNGYTF. As DNA, the CDR3 is TGTGCCACCCCGGGACAGGGAAATGGCTACACCTTC.

The J gene is TRBJ1-5, the V gene TRBV19; no firm D call. CDR3 length: 15 residues. Germline assignment: CDR1 LNHDA and CDR2 SQIVND (reference sequence). The V end was cut by 1 base, the J end by 6 bases, with 13 bases between. CDR3 protein: CASSIVDMGAQPQHF. DNA of the CDR3: TGTGCCAGTAGTATAGTCGACATGGGCGCTCAGCCCCAGCATTTT.

V is TRBV13 and J is TRBJ2-2; TRBD2 aligns across 11 bases. Germline V gene data show CDR1 as PRHDT and CDR2 as FYEKMQ (reference sequence). V was pared by 5 bases and J by 4 bases, with 6 bases of the junction left unmatched. This CDR3 has 16 residues. CDR3 DNA sequence: TGTGCCAGCAGCCAAGGGACTAGCGGACCCACCGGGGAGCTGTTTTTT. Translated: CASSQGTSGPTGELFF.

This clone has only one observation. CDR3 protein: CASSSGRDTEAFF. The CDR3 coding sequence is TGTGCCAGCAGCTCGGGGAGGGACACTGAAGCTTTCTTT. The chain couples TRBV7-9 to TRBJ1-1, with D unclear. V was pared by 4 bases and J by 3 bases, with 9 bases between. Per the germline V gene, CDR1 is SEHNR and CDR2 is FQNEAQ (reference sequence). CDR3 length equals 13 residues.

V gene TRBV27 combines with J gene TRBJ2-7; 7 bases are a match to TRBD1. This CDR3 comprises 16 residues. Germline lookup yields CDR1 MNHEY and CDR2 SMNVEV (reference sequence). The J segment lost 5 bases and the V segment lost 0 bases, leaving 10 bases of the junction unmatched. CDR3 DNA sequence: TGTGCCAGCAGTTTATCCCGCCCAACAGGGGTACACGAGCAGTACTTC. Protein: CASSLSRPTGVHEQYF.

The rearrangement joins TRBV11-3 to TRBJ1-2; 12 nucleotides line up with TRBD1. With V trimmed by 7 bases and J by 3 bases, 6 bases remained unmatched. There are 15 residues in the CDR3. CDR1 and CDR2 (germline): SGHNT, YENEEA. In DNA form, the CDR3 reads TGTGCCAGCAACCAAGGGACAGGGGGCGACTATGGCTACACCTTC. Translation: CASNQGTGGDYGYTF.

The CDR3 coding sequence is TGTGCCAGCAGCTTAGCGACAGGGTTAACGTTTGGAGGCTACACCTTC. It is translated as CASSLATGLTFGGYTF. The V gene is TRBV7-2, the J gene TRBJ1-2; 7 bases match TRBD1. The ends lost 0 bases at V and 8 bases at J; junction bases unmatched: 12. This CDR3 is built from 16 residues. Germline-derived CDR1 and CDR2 are SGHTA and FQGNSA.

This chain connects TRBV6-4 to TRBJ2-2; D may be TRBD1 (6 bases). Trimming took off 6 bases at V and 4 bases at J, with 15 bases between the two ends. This CDR3 region has 15 residues. Germline assignment: CDR1 MRHNA and CDR2 SNTAGT. DNA of the CDR3: TGTGCCAGCAGAGAGGAGGCAGGGGCCACCGGGGAGCTGTTTTTT. Its translation is CASREEAGATGELFF.

V gene TRBV7-2 combines with J gene TRBJ2-3; 7 bases are a match to TRBD2. From germline, CDR1 is SGHTA and CDR2 FQGNSA. V was clipped by 5 bases and J by 4 bases; unmatched bases: 9. The CDR3 sequence is 15 residues long. CDR3 coding DNA: TGTGCCAGCAGCCTAGGACTAGTCGTTGCAGATACGCAGTATTTT. Residues: CASSLGLVVADTQYF.

The chain has TRBV29-1 and TRBJ2-2, with a possible D match to TRBD1 (6 bases). V was shortened by 6 bases and J by 8 bases, with 16 bases between the two germline ends. The CDR3 length is 13 residues. The germline gives CDR1 SQVTM, CDR2 ANQGSEA. In DNA form, the CDR3 reads TGCAGCGTACACAGGGCAGCCGGTGGGGAGCTGTTTTTT. Its translation: CSVHRAAGGELFF.

The V and J genes are TRBV4-2 and TRBJ1-1; D not certain. The germline CDR1 and CDR2 sequences are LGHNA and YNFKEQ. The CDR3 is made up of 16 amino acids. Trimming shortened V by 1 base and J by 4 bases, and 16 bases separated the two germline ends. The CDR3 is CASSQGPLKQVTEAFF. The CDR3 DNA reads as TGTGCCAGCAGCCAAGGTCCCTTAAAGCAGGTCACTGAAGCTTTCTTT.

CDR3 residues: CAWSRLAGIGTGELFF. The CDR3 region has the DNA TGTGCCTGGAGTCGGCTAGCGGGGATCGGCACCGGGGAGCTGTTTTTT. The chain joins TRBV30 to TRBJ2-2, with TRBD2 matching 9 bases. Germline CDR1 and CDR2: GTSNPN and SVGIG (reference sequence). This CDR3 spans 16 amino acids. J was trimmed by 4 bases and V by 2 bases; bases with no gene match: 8.

With regard to this clone: No DNA is shown, since the ends of the CDR3 on it are uncertain; the CDR3 is the one TCRdb lists. The chain has TRBV5-1 and TRBJ2-3; the table's D call, TRBD2, was not checked against the DNA. Germline-derived CDR1 and CDR2 are SGHRS and YFSETQ. The CDR3 has 13 amino acids, counting both end residues. The CDR3 reads CASSLSWGGGTYF.

The rearrangement uses TRBV9 and TRBJ2-7; a possible D gene is TRBD2 (5 bases). The CDR3 spans 16 residues. Looked up from germline, CDR1 is SGDLS and CDR2 is YYNGEE. The V end was cut by 0 bases, the J end by 2 bases, with 15 bases between. The CDR3 DNA reads TGTGCCAGCAGCGTAGAGTCGGTCGGACTCACCTACGAGCAGTACTTC. Amino acids: CASSVESVGLTYEQYF.

V usage is TRBV5-4 and J usage is TRBJ1-2, with TRBD1 matching 10 bases. Germline-derived CDR1 and CDR2 are SGHNT and YYREEE (reference sequence). Trimming at V came to 4 bases and at J to 4 bases, leaving 1 base not matched to a gene. The CDR3 consists of 13 residues. The CDR3: CASSRDRGYGYTF. CDR3 nucleotide sequence: TGTGCCAGCAGCCGGGACAGGGGCTATGGCTACACCTTC.

The J gene is TRBJ2-1, the V gene TRBV5-1; 13 bases agree with TRBD2. This CDR3 has 15 amino acids. V shed 4 bases and J 10 bases; nucleotides not matched to a gene: 8. Germline V gene lookup returns CDR1 SGHRS and CDR2 YFSETQ. The CDR3 coding sequence is TGCGCCAGCAGCGTGACTAGCGGGGGGACCCACGAGCAGTTCTTC. Residues: CASSVTSGGTHEQFF.

The chain joins TRBV4-1 to TRBJ1-1; possibly TRBD1 for D (6 bases). The germline V gene encodes CDR1 MGHRA and CDR2 YSYEKL. The CDR3 contains 16 residues. V shed 1 base and J shed 3 bases, with 15 bases lying between them. CDR3 region: CASSQVPGQPYTEAFF. The CDR3 region has the DNA TGCGCCAGCAGCCAAGTACCGGGACAACCCTACACTGAAGCTTTCTTT.

The J gene is TRBJ2-1, the V gene TRBV7-9; weak D call: TRBD2 (6 bases). V shed 1 base and J shed 8 bases, with 9 bases lying between them. This CDR3 has 13 amino acids. Germline loops: CDR1 SEHNR, CDR2 FQNEAQ (reference sequence). The DNA for the CDR3 is TGTGCCAGCAGCTTAGGGGACTTGTATGAGCAGTTCTTC. Translation gives CASSLGDLYEQFF.

V is TRBV4-3 and J is TRBJ1-5; D is unresolved. Trimming left V 0 bases short and J 9 bases short, with 12 bases between. The CDR3 loop spans 14 amino acids. Germline assignment: CDR1 LGHNA and CDR2 YSLEER. The CDR3 sequence is CASSQELRARPQHF. CDR3 nucleotides: TGCGCCAGCAGCCAAGAGCTCCGAGCGAGGCCCCAGCATTTT.

This sequence joins TRBV10-3 and TRBJ2-1, with TRBD2 identical over 10 bases. Unmatched junction bases numbered 4, after V lost 3 bases and J lost 2 bases. Germline CDR1 and CDR2: ENHRY and SYGVKD. This CDR3 spans 16 amino acids. CDR3 sequence (DNA): TGTGCCATCAGTGAAACCGGACTAGCGGCCTACAATGAGCAGTTCTTC. Protein: CAISETGLAAYNEQFF.

This clone was detected once. The chain links TRBV6-5 to TRBJ1-5; D may be TRBD1 (5 bases). Trimming pared 6 bases from V and 7 bases from J, leaving 19 bases between. Germline CDR1 reads MNHEY; CDR2 reads SVGAGI. This CDR3 is 15 amino acids long. The CDR3 DNA is TGTGCCAGCAGGACGCGTGCAGGGTCTAAGCAGCCCCAGCATTTT. Protein sequence: CASRTRAGSKQPQHF.

The V and J genes are TRBV30 and TRBJ1-5; no firm D call. The CDR3 loop spans 13 amino acids. Trimming took off 4 bases at V and 1 base at J, with 8 bases between the two ends. Germline V gives CDR1 GTSNPN, CDR2 SVGIG (reference sequence). CDR3 sequence reads: CAWTPTSNQPQHF. The CDR3 DNA sequence: TGTGCCTGGACCCCAACAAGCAATCAGCCCCAGCATTTT.

V is TRBV7-8 and J is TRBJ2-2; 8 nucleotides line up with TRBD1. The germline gives CDR1 SGHVS, CDR2 FQNEAQ. V was pared by 2 bases and J by 6 bases, with 8 bases of the junction left unmatched. The CDR3 totals 16 residues. CDR3 region: CASSLTGQGRSGELFF. The CDR3 DNA follows: TGTGCCAGCAGCTTAACAGGACAGGGAAGGTCCGGGGAGCTGTTTTTT.

This clone appeared once. CDR3 nucleotide sequence: TGTGCCAGCAGTTGGGGAGGGGGCTACACCTTC. Translation: CASSWGGGYTF. The rearrangement links TRBV28 to TRBJ1-2; no firm D call. Germline V gene sequence: CDR1 MDHEN, CDR2 SYDVKM. V was cut by 4 bases and J by 8 bases, with 8 bases left in between. The CDR3 covers 11 residues.

This chain connects TRBV5-4 to TRBJ2-7; 7 bases are shared with TRBD1. This CDR3 is built from 13 residues. Germline V gene data show CDR1 as SGHNT and CDR2 as YYREEE (reference sequence). J was trimmed by 0 bases and V by 3 bases; bases with no gene match: 0. CDR3 coding DNA: TGTGCCAGCAGCTGGGACAGCTCCTACGAGCAGTACTTC. This gives the protein CASSWDSSYEQYF.

The gene calls are TRBV10-3 and TRBJ1-2, with D unclear. Deletions cut 3 bases from V and 7 bases from J, with 9 bases between. Germline values: CDR1 ENHRY, CDR2 SYGVKD. The length of the CDR3 is 12 residues. In DNA form, the CDR3 reads TGTGCCATCAGTGACGGGGAAAGTGGCTACACCTTC. Its translation: CAISDGESGYTF.